One and the same sample provided the 5 T cell receptor beta chains below, sequenced in a study of metastatic and nonmetastatic thyroid tumors. Using MiXCR, TCRdb reanalyzed the PCR reads. The sample includes around 22,000 clones, approximately 20% of them seen just once. No treatment of any kind had been given to any patient before thyroid surgery. What was sequenced was blood. The receptors come from a male donor with papillary thyroid cancer or a benign thyroid nodule (not recorded which). Some clones in this sample may be carry-over from other donors' samples.

Points on this clone: Possible read error: a much larger clone is one base away. V usage is TRBV5-1 and J usage is TRBJ2-4; tentatively, D is TRBD1 (6 bases). CDR3 length equals 14 residues. From germline, CDR1 is SGHRS and CDR2 YFSETQ. CDR3 nucleotides: TGCGCCAGCAGCTTGGGGGGGCTTGCGGACATTAAGTACTTC. Protein: CASSLGGLADIKYF.

The rearrangement joins TRBV7-9 to TRBJ2-7, with D maybe TRBD2 (5 bases). The CDR3 is made up of 15 amino acids. Germline CDR1 reads SEHNR; CDR2 reads FQNEAQ (reference sequence). Trimming removed 1 base from V and 0 bases from J, with 10 bases in between. The CDR3 loop reads CASSLVAGCSYEQYF. In DNA, the CDR3 is TGTGCCAGCAGCTTAGTGGCGGGTTGCTCCTACGAGCAGTACTTC.

This clone was seen a few times. The V and J genes are TRBV19 and TRBJ2-2; D remains ambiguous. V lost 3 bases and J 0 bases, leaving 8 bases between the germline ends. The CDR3 spans 15 residues. Germline CDR1 is LNHDA and CDR2 is SQIVND (reference sequence). CDR3 amino acids: CASSMTNTNTGELFF. CDR3 coding DNA: TGTGCCAGTAGTATGACAAATACGAACACCGGGGAGCTGTTTTTT.

Comments on this clone: The junction departs from the called germline gene at one end, perhaps through a read error. This chain links TRBV28 with TRBJ2-5, with D possibly matching TRBD1 (6 bases). The V gene's germline CDR1 is MDHEN and CDR2 SYDVKM. CDR3 length: 13 residues. Here the CDR3 DNA reads TGTGCCAGCAGTACGGACAGACAAGAGACCCGGTACTTC. It encodes CASSTDRQETRYF.

The chain's CDR3 is CASSRGQGADTQYF. For the CDR3, the DNA is TGTGCCAGCAGTCGGGGACAGGGTGCAGATACGCAGTATTTT. V usage is TRBV12-3 or TRBV12-4 and J usage is TRBJ2-3; 9 nucleotides match TRBD1. Trimming took 5 bases from V and 4 from J; bases not matched to a gene: 4. The length of the CDR3 is 14 residues.